Below, 3 T cell receptor beta chains from the same sample are listed, as sequenced in a study of blood T cell repertoires in COVID-19. Produced via immunoSEQ multiplex PCR; TCRdb's table is partial and in-frame only. Of tens of thousands of clones in the sample, 85% were seen once. The sample comprised peripheral blood. These receptors were collected from a man between 60 and 75 years old with acute or convalescent COVID-19.

The J gene is TRBJ1-2, the V gene TRBV2; tentatively, D is TRBD1 (5 bases). The CDR3 has 15 residues. Deletions cut 7 bases from V and 3 bases from J, with 18 bases between. CDR1 is SNHLY and CDR2 is FYNNEI in the germline V gene. The CDR3 region is CASILAVGAHYGYTF. The CDR3 DNA reads as TGTGCCAGCATTCTAGCGGTAGGGGCCCACTATGGCTACACCTTC.

The V call is TRBV5-1, the J call TRBJ1-2, with D possibly being TRBD1 (5 bases). V shed 2 bases and J shed 1 base, with 9 bases lying between them. Looked up from germline, CDR1 is SGHRS and CDR2 is YFSETQ. This CDR3 contains 14 residues. CDR3 coding DNA: TGCGCCAGCAGCTTAATAGACAGTAACTATGGCTACACCTTC. This gives the protein CASSLIDSNYGYTF.

The chain joins TRBV2 to TRBJ2-1, with TRBD2 matching over 9 bases. The V gene's germline CDR1 is SNHLY and CDR2 FYNNEI. V trimming: 8 bases; J trimming: 10 bases; junction bases outside the gene matches: 9. This CDR3 spans 13 amino acids. The CDR3 DNA follows: TGTGCCAGCCCGGGACTAGCAGGTTCCGAGCAGTTCTTC. Its protein is CASPGLAGSEQFF.